The 16 T cell receptor beta chains below were found in one sample sequenced in a study of shared clonotypes between healthy human individuals. Produced via immunoSEQ multiplex PCR; TCRdb's table is partial and in-frame only. This repertoire shows approximately 1,000,000 clones, approximately 78% found once; its top ten account for 0.4% to 0.55%. The source material was memory CD4+ T cells from PBMCs. Regarding subset: CD45RA-negative fraction. The source of these receptors is a young man in good health. Some clones in this sample may be carry-over from other donors' samples.

The rearrangement links TRBV28 to TRBJ2-3; 9 bases are a match to TRBD2. The germline gives CDR1 MDHEN, CDR2 SYDVKM. The V and J ends lost 2 bases and 4 bases, in that order; junction bases with no gene match: 7. The CDR3 is 16 residues long. The CDR3 spells CASSLDLAGGADTQYF. The CDR3, as DNA: TGTGCCAGCAGTTTAGATCTGGCGGGAGGGGCAGATACGCAGTATTTT.

This clone came up a few times. The chain is built from TRBV5-5 and TRBJ1-1; D unresolved. Trimming stripped 2 bases from V and 0 bases from J, with 11 bases between. The CDR3 is made up of 15 amino acids. CDR1 and CDR2 (germline): SGHKS, YYEKEE (reference sequence). The CDR3 sequence is CASSFQAEMNTEAFF. CDR3 DNA sequence: TGTGCCAGCAGCTTTCAAGCGGAAATGAACACTGAAGCTTTCTTT.

The chain has TRBV27 and TRBJ2-7; TRBD1 is a possible D gene (6 bases). V was trimmed by 5 bases and J by 0 bases, leaving 17 bases between them. Germline V gives CDR1 MNHEY, CDR2 SMNVEV (reference sequence). The CDR3 spans 16 residues. CDR3 sequence reads: CASSLRQDLSSYEQYF. The CDR3 nucleotides read TGTGCCAGCAGTCTACGACAGGATCTTAGCTCCTACGAGCAGTACTTC.

The J gene is TRBJ1-2, the V gene TRBV28; perhaps TRBD1 as D (6 bases). CDR1 is MDHEN, CDR2 SYDVKM, per germline. Trimming took 2 bases from V and 4 from J, leaving 11 bases between them. This CDR3 is 14 amino acids long. CDR3 nucleotide sequence: TGTGCCAGCAGTTTAATTCAGGGGCCCTATGGCTACACCTTC. It is translated as CASSLIQGPYGYTF.

This clone has a single count. The chain combines TRBV2 with TRBJ1-4; the D is unclear. Trimming took off 2 bases at V and 8 bases at J, with 21 bases between the two ends. The CDR3 consists of 17 residues. Germline CDR1 SNHLY, CDR2 FYNNEI. In DNA, the CDR3 is TGTGCCAGCAGTGAAAGGGTCGAGGGATTGGTAAGGGAAAAACTGTTTTTT. Translated: CASSERVEGLVREKLFF.

The chain uses TRBV7-2 and TRBJ1-4; TRBD1 is a possible D gene (5 bases). The V gene lost 3 bases and the J gene lost 10 bases, with 21 bases spanning the gap. The V gene's germline CDR1 is SGHTA and CDR2 FQGNSA. The CDR3 is 16 residues long. CDR3 DNA: TGTGCCAGCAGCTTCTCCGGGACGAGGGGTGAAGCAAAACTGTTTTTT. Protein: CASSFSGTRGEAKLFF. The full variable domain, its missing parts supplied by reference TRBV7-2 and TRBJ1-4, is GAGVSQSPSNKVTEKGKDVELRCDPISGHTALYWYRQSLGQGLEFLIYFQGNSAPDKSGLPSDRFSAERTGGSVSTLTIQRTQQEDSAVYLCASSFSGTRGEAKLFFGSGTQLSVL.

The chain links TRBV18 to TRBJ2-1; 7 nucleotides match TRBD1. CDR1 KGHSH and CDR2 LQKENI come from the germline V gene. V trimming: 2 bases; J trimming: 5 bases; junction bases outside the gene matches: 9. CDR3 length equals 16 residues. The CDR3 here is CASSPSNRGDHNEQFF. The CDR3 DNA is TGTGCCAGCTCACCATCGAACAGGGGCGATCACAATGAGCAGTTCTTC.

This chain's CDR3 is CASSPRTDDQPQHF. DNA for the CDR3: TGTGCCAGCAGCCCCCGGACAGATGATCAGCCCCAGCATTTT. The chain combines TRBV9 with TRBJ1-5, with D perhaps matching TRBD1 (6 bases). Germline values: CDR1 SGDLS, CDR2 YYNGEE. Trimming left V 4 bases short and J 5 bases short, with 13 bases between. This CDR3 contains 14 residues.

The chain uses TRBV15 and TRBJ2-7; 8 positions match TRBD2. Germline V lookup: CDR1 LNHNV, CDR2 YYDKDF (reference sequence). The CDR3 extends over 15 amino acids. The trim removed 3 bases at V and 7 bases at J, leaving 11 bases unmatched. The CDR3 region has the DNA TGTGCCACCAGCAGGACCGGGACTAGAGGGGGAGAGCAGTACTTC. Amino acid sequence: CATSRTGTRGGEQYF.

In its sample, this clone was seen a few times. The chain has TRBV18 and TRBJ2-3; D gene ambiguous. Germline CDR1 reads KGHSH; CDR2 reads LQKENI. CDR3 size: 13 residues. The V and J ends lost 3 bases and 6 bases respectively, with 10 bases between them. CDR3 in amino acids: CASSPHKEDTQYF. DNA of the CDR3: TGTGCCAGCTCACCTCACAAGGAGGATACGCAGTATTTT.

CDR3 coding DNA: TGTGCCAGCAGGGTGGAATGGTCCTCAAGCATTCAGTACTTC. It translates to CASRVEWSSSIQYF. This chain connects TRBV2 to TRBJ2-4; D is unclear. Germline-derived CDR1 and CDR2 are SNHLY and FYNNEI. Trimming removed 6 bases from V and 9 bases from J, with 18 bases in between. The CDR3 has 14 residues.

J is TRBJ1-1 and V is TRBV5-8; 7 positions agree with TRBD1. The CDR3 spans 17 residues. J gave up 7 bases and V 4 bases, and 19 bases lay outside the gene matches. The germline V gene encodes CDR1 SGHTS and CDR2 YDEGEE. CDR3 sequence reads: CASSHDRRGQGGSEAFF. CDR3 in DNA: TGTGCCAGCAGCCACGACCGTCGCGGTCAGGGGGGGAGTGAAGCTTTCTTT.

On this clone itself: The same CDR3 is also encoded by other DNA sequences in this sample. This chain connects TRBV6-5 to TRBJ2-3; D is ambiguous. CDR1 MNHEY and CDR2 SVGAGI come from the germline V gene. The length of the CDR3 is 14 residues. The V and J ends lost 0 bases and 0 bases respectively, with 4 bases between them. CDR3 in DNA: TGTGCCAGCAGTTACTCGACTAGCACAGATACGCAGTATTTT. It translates to CASSYSTSTDTQYF.

This chain joins TRBV2 and TRBJ2-5, with D unresolved. V lost 1 base and J 0 bases, leaving 15 bases between the germline ends. This CDR3 comprises 17 residues. The germline CDR1 and CDR2 sequences are SNHLY and FYNNEI. The CDR3 DNA is TGTGCCAGCAGTGAAGGATCGAGGTTGGAGTACCAAGAGACCCAGTACTTC. Encoded protein: CASSEGSRLEYQETQYF.

This chain joins TRBV20-1 and TRBJ2-1, with no clear D. Germline V gene lookup returns CDR1 DFQATT and CDR2 SNEGSKA (reference sequence). V lost 5 bases and J 8 bases, leaving 7 bases between the germline ends. CDR3 size: 10 residues. The CDR3 spells CSAGRDEQFF. In nucleotides, the CDR3 is TGCAGTGCTGGTAGGGATGAGCAGTTCTTC.

The gene calls are TRBV11-3 and TRBJ2-1, with 9 bases aligning to TRBD1. Germline V gene sequence: CDR1 SGHNT, CDR2 YENEEA. The CDR3 consists of 15 residues. V shed 5 bases and J 7 bases; nucleotides not matched to a gene: 9. CDR3 in DNA: TGTGCCAGCAGCCTCGACAGGGGGGTTACGAATGAGCAGTTCTTC. Translating gives CASSLDRGVTNEQFF.